The 10 T cell receptor beta chains given below trace back to one sample, sequenced in a study of tumor and adjacent non-tumor tissue in lung cancer. A modified ARM-PCR protocol with three rounds of nested PCR amplified TCRbeta. One entry per CDR3 protein, called by TCRdb with MiXCR from the multiplex PCR reads. The data contain some 120,000 distinct CDR3 sequences, roughly 64% of them singletons. This sample's RNA came from whole unsorted tissue. Sequencing used lung tumor tissue. The receptors stem from a man between 25 and 39 years old with non-small cell lung cancer.

This clonotype was counted a single time. The missing conserved phenylalanine or tryptophan at the end of this CDR3 makes a read error likely. The chain couples TRBV20-1 to TRBJ1-2, with no clear D. The CDR3 is 13 amino acids. Germline V CDR1 and CDR2: DFQATT, SNEGSKA (reference sequence). The CDR3 is CSARAAGGYAYTL. The CDR3 DNA follows: TGCAGTGCGAGGGCCGCGGGCGGCTATGCCTACACCTTA.

This clonotype occurred a few times. This may arise from a read error, as a much more abundant clone is one base away. V and J are TRBV29-1 and TRBJ1-1, with 7 bases matching TRBD1. The V gene's germline CDR1 is SQVTM and CDR2 ANQGSEA. There are 13 residues in the CDR3. CDR3 coding DNA: TGCACCGATCCGCCGACAGGGAGCACTGAAGCTATCTTT. Its translation: CTDPPTGSTEAIF. The full variable domain, with the rest looked up from reference TRBV29-1 and TRBJ1-1, is SAVISQKPSRDICQRGTSLTIQCQVDSQVTMMFWYRQQPGQSLTLIATANQGSEATYESGFVIDKFPISRPNLTFSTLTVSNMSPEDSSIYLCTDPPTGSTEAIFGQGTRLTVV.

Worth noting for this clonotype: Since a much larger clone is just one base distant, this may be a read error. The V gene is TRBV4-2, the J gene TRBJ2-1; D uncertain. The CDR3 loop spans 15 amino acids. Germline V gene data show CDR1 as LGHNA and CDR2 as YNFKEQ. V lost 4 bases and J lost 2, with 12 bases in between. CDR3 bases: TGTGCCAGCAGCCGAAGCCATACAGCCTACAATGAGCAGTTCTTC. It yields the protein CASSRSHTAYNEQFF.

The chain combines TRBV6-5 with TRBJ1-2; 10 nucleotides agree with TRBD1. Germline CDR1 is MNHEY and CDR2 is SVGAGI. The CDR3 covers 15 residues. The trim removed 2 bases at V and 5 bases at J, leaving 5 bases unmatched. Written as DNA, the CDR3 is TGTGCCAGCAGTTACCTGGACAGGGGGGTATATGGCTACACCTTC. Its protein is CASSYLDRGVYGYTF.

This rearrangement joins TRBV4-1 to TRBJ2-3; 12 bases match TRBD1. The V and J ends lost 4 bases and 2 bases, in that order; junction bases with no gene match: 7. CDR3 size: 17 residues. CDR1 is MGHRA and CDR2 is YSYEKL in the germline V gene. The CDR3, as DNA: TGCGCCAGCAGCCGAATCGGGACAGGGGGCCTCACAGATACGCAGTATTTT. It is translated as CASSRIGTGGLTDTQYF.

A remark on this clonotype: At one boundary the junction diverges from the germline segment, which might be a read error. The chain employs TRBV20-1 and TRBJ2-2; possibly TRBD1 or TRBD2 for D (5 bases each). CDR3 length: 13 residues. CDR1 is DFQATT and CDR2 is SNEGSKA in the germline V gene (reference sequence). The CDR3 DNA sequence: TGCAGTGTCCAGAGAGTGGACACCGGGGAGCCGTTTTTT. Amino acid sequence: CSVQRVDTGEPFF.

This clonotype was recorded at least ten times. The chain recombines TRBV6-5 with TRBJ2-1; D might be TRBD1 (6 bases). This CDR3 region has 13 residues. The germline V and J ends were trimmed by 1 base and 7 bases, with 8 bases remaining between them. Germline V gene sequence: CDR1 MNHEY, CDR2 SVGAGI. The CDR3 region has the DNA TGTGCCAGCAGTTACTTTACAGGGAATGAGCAGTTCTTC. Protein product: CASSYFTGNEQFF.

As concerns this clonotype: At one boundary the junction diverges from the germline segment, which might be a read error. The chain has TRBV12-5 and TRBJ2-1; weak D call: TRBD2 (6 bases). CDR1 and CDR2 from the germline V gene are LGHNT and FRNRAP. The CDR3 has 19 residues. The CDR3 region has the DNA TGTGTTAGTGGTTCAGGCCTAGCGAGAGAGCCCTTCTCCTACAATGAGCAGTTCTTC. Residues: CVSGSGLAREPFSYNEQFF.

As for this clonotype: A much larger clone differs by one base, so this may be a read error. The chain links TRBV12-3 or TRBV12-4 to TRBJ1-2; the D is unclear. This CDR3 comprises 14 residues. Trimming took 8 bases from V and 4 from J, leaving 17 bases between them. The chain's CDR3 is CASHRAGRGYGYTF. The CDR3 DNA is TGTGCCAGCCATAGGGCAGGACGGGGCTATGGCTACACCTTC.

Comment on this clonotype: A much larger clone is a single base away; this may be a read error. Because it lacks the conserved phenylalanine or tryptophan at the end, this CDR3 is likely a read error. The rearrangement uses TRBV4-3 and TRBJ2-6; 7 bases match TRBD1. V lost 0 bases, J lost 2 bases, and 1 base stayed unmatched. Germline CDR1 LGHNA, CDR2 YSLEER. The CDR3 is 16 amino acids. The CDR3 spells CASSQDQGAGANVLTS. In DNA, the CDR3 is TGCGCCAGCAGCCAAGATCAGGGGGCTGGGGCCAACGTCCTGACTTCC.